Listed here are 27 T cell receptor beta chains from one sample, sequenced in a study of T cells after yellow fever vaccination. One entry per CDR3 protein results from TCRdb running MiXCR on the 5' RACE reads. Among some 120,000 distinct CDR3 sequences listed, 7.4% were seen once. The input for sequencing was CD4+ T cells sorted from PBMCs, taken 9 to 11 days after the first yellow fever vaccination. These receptors came from a man aged 18-30 years who received the YFV17D yellow fever vaccine.

V gene TRBV4-3 combines with J gene TRBJ1-2, with a tentative D call TRBD1 (6 bases). The CDR3 covers 13 residues. V dropped 4 bases and J dropped 8 bases, with 14 bases sitting between them. CDR1 and CDR2 (germline): LGHNA, YSLEER. Here the CDR3 reads CASSPLQGRGYTF. The CDR3 region has the DNA TGCGCCAGCAGCCCCCTCCAGGGGCGCGGCTACACCTTC.

This clonotype was found many times. V and J are TRBV12-3 or TRBV12-4 and TRBJ2-7; the D is unclear. The CDR3 is made up of 11 amino acids. The ends were cut back, 5 bases at V and 3 bases at J, with 5 bases in the middle. CDR3 nucleotide sequence: TGTGCCAGCAGTGTACACTACGAGCAGTACTTC. This encodes CASSVHYEQYF.

The table lists this clonotype with a few counts. This chain uses TRBV28 with TRBJ2-3; no clear D. Germline CDR1 reads MDHEN; CDR2 reads SYDVKM. The CDR3 length is 13 residues. V was shortened by 2 bases and J by 6 bases, with 9 bases between the two germline ends. The DNA for the CDR3 is TGTGCCAGCAGTTTACTAGAGTATGATACGCAGTATTTT. Encoded protein: CASSLLEYDTQYF.

This clonotype was detected many times. The chain has TRBV20-1 and TRBJ1-5; D is possibly TRBD1 (6 bases). The V end was cut by 1 base, the J end by 4 bases, with 11 bases between. This CDR3 region has 14 residues. Germline V gene lookup returns CDR1 DFQATT and CDR2 SNEGSKA (reference sequence). The CDR3 sequence: CSARGGARNQPQHF. In DNA, the CDR3 is TGCAGTGCTAGAGGGGGGGCGAGGAATCAGCCCCAGCATTTT.

Note on this clonotype: A read error may be the cause here, since a much bigger clone is one base away. The rearrangement joins TRBV19 to TRBJ2-5, with TRBD1 as a possible D gene (5 bases). From germline, CDR1 is LNHDA and CDR2 SQIVND (reference sequence). The ends were cut back, 5 bases at V and 4 bases at J, with 8 bases in the middle. The CDR3 length is 12 residues. The CDR3: CASSGHGETQYF. The CDR3 DNA sequence: TGTGCCAGTAGTGGACACGGAGAGACCCAGTACTTC.

At least ten counts were recorded for this clonotype. CDR3 bases: TGCAGCGGAATGATAGACATAGGGAAAGCTTTCTTT. Encoded protein: CSGMIDIGKAFF. This chain connects TRBV29-1 to TRBJ1-1, with D uncertain. CDR1 is SQVTM and CDR2 is ANQGSEA in the germline V gene. Trimming pared 7 bases from V and 9 bases from J, leaving 18 bases between. This CDR3 has 12 residues.

The chain uses TRBV7-2 and TRBJ1-3, with D uncertain. Trimming pared 3 bases from V and 0 bases from J, leaving 12 bases between. Per germline, CDR1 SGHTA and CDR2 FQGNSA. The CDR3 length is 16 residues. The CDR3 bases are TGTGCCAGCAGCTTGAGGGCGGCTACCTCTGGAAACACCATATATTTT. This encodes CASSLRAATSGNTIYF.

This clonotype was observed at least ten times. This rearrangement joins TRBV7-3 to TRBJ1-6, with no clear D. Trimming removed 1 base at V and 10 bases at J, with 5 bases between. This CDR3 is 12 amino acids long. Germline V CDR1 and CDR2: SGHTA, FQGTGA. CDR3 nucleotides: TGTGCCAGCAGCTTAAGTGGATCACCCCTCCACTTT. Its translation: CASSLSGSPLHF.

This clonotype has only a few counts. V and J are TRBV4-2 and TRBJ2-5, with D perhaps being TRBD1 or TRBD2 (6 bases each). Germline V gene lookup returns CDR1 LGHNA and CDR2 YNFKEQ. Trimming took off 0 bases at V and 2 bases at J, with 10 bases between the two ends. The CDR3 loop spans 15 amino acids. The CDR3 region has the DNA TGTGCCAGCAGCCAAGAGGGGGGCATACAAGAGACCCAGTACTTC. Translated, it gives CASSQEGGIQETQYF.

This clonotype came up many times. The chain combines TRBV12-3 or TRBV12-4 with TRBJ1-5; no clear D. The CDR3 runs 13 residues. Between the trimmed V and J ends, which lost 3 bases and 5 bases, there was a span of 8 bases. CDR3 DNA sequence: TGTGCCAGCAGTTTCACGTCGGATCAGCCCCAGCATTTT. Its translation: CASSFTSDQPQHF.

This clonotype has just a few counts. The chain employs TRBV12-3 or TRBV12-4 and TRBJ1-5; D possibly corresponds to TRBD1 (6 bases). This CDR3 is 13 amino acids long. With 3 bases removed from V and 9 bases from J, the gap between germline ends came to 12 bases. The CDR3 DNA reads TGTGCCAGCAGTTTGGAACAGGGAACGCCCCAGCATTTT. It is translated as CASSLEQGTPQHF.

The chain employs TRBV27 and TRBJ1-6; no reliable D call. The V and J ends lost 11 bases and 9 bases respectively, with 26 bases between them. The CDR3 covers 16 residues. Germline CDR1 is MNHEY and CDR2 is SMNVEV (reference sequence). The CDR3 is CAAAPRFPGFRSPLHF. In nucleotides, the CDR3 is TGTGCCGCGGCCCCTCGATTCCCCGGATTTCGTTCACCCCTCCACTTT.

This clonotype was detected ten times or more. V gene TRBV7-6 combines with J gene TRBJ1-2; D gene uncertain. The germline V and J ends were trimmed by 1 base and 4 bases, with 19 bases remaining between them. Looked up from germline, CDR1 is SGHVS and CDR2 is FNYEAQ. This CDR3 spans 17 amino acids. The CDR3 nucleotides read TGTGCCAGCAGCTTAGGAGCCCCAAACCAAGGTAGCTATGGCTACACCTTC. This codes for CASSLGAPNQGSYGYTF.

This clonotype was seen repeatedly, ten times or more. V usage is TRBV7-2 and J usage is TRBJ2-3, with D perhaps TRBD1 or TRBD2 (5 bases each). V was trimmed by 1 base and J by 0 bases, leaving 8 bases between them. CDR3 length equals 15 residues. Looked up from germline, CDR1 is SGHTA and CDR2 is FQGNSA. CDR3 residues: CASSLGGISTDTQYF. DNA of the CDR3: TGTGCCAGCAGCTTAGGGGGGATTAGCACAGATACGCAGTATTTT. The full variable domain, rest sourced from reference TRBV7-2 and TRBJ2-3, is GAGVSQSPSNKVTEKGKDVELRCDPISGHTALYWYRQSLGQGLEFLIYFQGNSAPDKSGLPSDRFSAERTGGSVSTLTIQRTQQEDSAVYLCASSLGGISTDTQYFGPGTRLTVL.

This clonotype was detected ten times or more. The CDR3 nucleotides are TGTGCCAGCGGGGCTGGGGCCAACGTCCTGACTTTC. This sequence encodes CASGAGANVLTF. The chain is built from TRBV27 and TRBJ2-6; D is unclear. Germline V gene lookup returns CDR1 MNHEY and CDR2 SMNVEV (reference sequence). The CDR3 contains 12 residues. V was shortened by 8 bases and J by 2 bases, with 4 bases between the two germline ends.

This sequence joins TRBV28 and TRBJ2-3; D might be TRBD2 (6 bases). V was pared by 2 bases and J by 2 bases, with 8 bases between. The germline V gene encodes CDR1 MDHEN and CDR2 SYDVKM. The CDR3 has 14 residues. This CDR3 reads CASSLPGVTDTQYF. The CDR3 bases are TGTGCCAGCAGTTTACCGGGAGTCACAGATACGCAGTATTTT.

On this clonotype: One end of the junction is discordant with germline, which a read error may explain. The gene calls are TRBV20-1 and TRBJ2-3, with 10 bases that match TRBD1. CDR3 length: 16 amino acids. Germline lookup yields CDR1 DFQATT and CDR2 SNEGSKA (reference sequence). CDR3 protein: CCATNRQGASPDTQYF. The CDR3 coding sequence is TGCTGTGCTACGAACCGACAGGGGGCGAGCCCAGATACGCAGTATTTT.

This clonotype was detected ten times or more. DNA of the CDR3: TGTGCCAGCAGCTTAGGAACAGGAAACGTCCGCTATGGCTACACCTTC. The encoded protein is CASSLGTGNVRYGYTF. The chain is built from TRBV7-9 and TRBJ1-2; maybe TRBD1 (5 bases). CDR3 size: 16 residues. Germline V gives CDR1 SEHNR, CDR2 FQNEAQ (reference sequence). The V end was cut by 1 base, the J end by 4 bases, with 16 bases between.

This clonotype came up a few times. The chain carries TRBV7-6 and TRBJ1-2; possibly TRBD1 for D (6 bases). The CDR3 contains 12 residues. Germline assignment: CDR1 SGHVS and CDR2 FNYEAQ. The V end was cut by 4 bases, the J end by 7 bases, with 10 bases between. CDR3 region: CASSSQGVGYTF. The CDR3 coding sequence is TGTGCCAGCAGCTCACAGGGAGTTGGCTACACCTTC.

The sample holds many counts of this clonotype. The rearrangement uses TRBV27 and TRBJ1-1; D remains unclear. CDR3 length equals 13 residues. CDR1 is MNHEY and CDR2 is SMNVEV in the germline V gene (reference sequence). The V and J ends lost 3 bases and 1 base respectively, with 6 bases between them. CDR3 loop: CASSLVQNTEAFF. For the CDR3, the DNA is TGTGCCAGCAGTTTGGTCCAGAACACTGAAGCTTTCTTT.

This chain joins TRBV10-3 and TRBJ2-1; perhaps TRBD2 as D (5 bases). Germline V gives CDR1 ENHRY, CDR2 SYGVKD. The CDR3 runs 15 residues. V dropped 11 bases and J dropped 0 bases, with 17 bases sitting between them. CDR3 residues: CASQSSGSSYNEQFF. The CDR3 DNA follows: TGTGCCTCCCAGTCCTCGGGGAGCTCCTACAATGAGCAGTTCTTC.

Concerning this clonotype: At one boundary the junction diverges from the germline segment, which might be a read error. The V gene is TRBV20-1, the J gene TRBJ2-3; TRBD2 matches 13 bases. Germline V CDR1 and CDR2: DFQATT, SNEGSKA (reference sequence). The CDR3 runs 19 residues. CDR3 in amino acids: CCAQTPRLAGGLNDGTQYF. DNA for the CDR3: TGCTGTGCTCAGACTCCGCGACTAGCGGGGGGCCTTAATGATGGTACGCAGTATTTT.

Many counts were recorded for this clonotype. CDR3 DNA sequence: TGTGCCAGCAGCTTTAGCACATACTACAATGAGCAGTTCTTC. This translates into CASSFSTYYNEQFF. The gene calls are TRBV11-2 and TRBJ2-1; D remains unclear. The CDR3 is made up of 14 amino acids. V lost 3 bases, J lost 3 bases, and 9 bases lay in between. Germline CDR1 is SGHAT and CDR2 is FQNNGV.

This clonotype was picked up many times. V is TRBV5-1 and J is TRBJ2-7; no definite D call. Germline CDR1 and CDR2: SGHRS and YFSETQ. V was cut by 2 bases and J by 2 bases, with 11 bases left in between. The CDR3 totals 14 residues. The CDR3 spells CASSFVPGTYEQYF. The CDR3, as DNA: TGCGCCAGCAGCTTCGTCCCCGGAACCTACGAGCAGTACTTC.

This clonotype was observed many times. The J gene is TRBJ1-1, the V gene TRBV5-6, with D uncertain. This CDR3 region has 12 residues. The V gene's germline CDR1 is SGHDT and CDR2 YYEEEE. V gave up 0 bases and J gave up 6 bases, with 6 bases separating them. The chain's CDR3 is CASSLGLAEAFF. The CDR3 DNA sequence: TGTGCCAGCAGCTTGGGTTTGGCTGAAGCTTTCTTT.

This clonotype appeared many times. V and J are TRBV2 and TRBJ2-1, with 9 bases matching TRBD2. The V segment lost 2 bases and the J segment 7 bases; nucleotides outside the gene matches: 6. Germline CDR1 and CDR2: SNHLY and FYNNEI. The CDR3 contains 15 residues. The CDR3 coding sequence is TGTGCCAGCAGTGAACTGCGGGGGGGCGGAAATGAGCAGTTCTTC. Its translation: CASSELRGGGNEQFF.

This clonotype was seen repeatedly, ten times or more. The chain has TRBV4-1 and TRBJ2-3, with TRBD1 matching 7 bases. V lost 7 bases, J lost 4 bases, and 11 bases stayed unmatched. CDR3 length: 15 residues. The germline gives CDR1 MGHRA, CDR2 YSYEKL. The CDR3 protein is CASTPGQPPPDTQYF. DNA for the CDR3: TGCGCCAGCACTCCGGGACAGCCACCCCCAGATACGCAGTATTTT.